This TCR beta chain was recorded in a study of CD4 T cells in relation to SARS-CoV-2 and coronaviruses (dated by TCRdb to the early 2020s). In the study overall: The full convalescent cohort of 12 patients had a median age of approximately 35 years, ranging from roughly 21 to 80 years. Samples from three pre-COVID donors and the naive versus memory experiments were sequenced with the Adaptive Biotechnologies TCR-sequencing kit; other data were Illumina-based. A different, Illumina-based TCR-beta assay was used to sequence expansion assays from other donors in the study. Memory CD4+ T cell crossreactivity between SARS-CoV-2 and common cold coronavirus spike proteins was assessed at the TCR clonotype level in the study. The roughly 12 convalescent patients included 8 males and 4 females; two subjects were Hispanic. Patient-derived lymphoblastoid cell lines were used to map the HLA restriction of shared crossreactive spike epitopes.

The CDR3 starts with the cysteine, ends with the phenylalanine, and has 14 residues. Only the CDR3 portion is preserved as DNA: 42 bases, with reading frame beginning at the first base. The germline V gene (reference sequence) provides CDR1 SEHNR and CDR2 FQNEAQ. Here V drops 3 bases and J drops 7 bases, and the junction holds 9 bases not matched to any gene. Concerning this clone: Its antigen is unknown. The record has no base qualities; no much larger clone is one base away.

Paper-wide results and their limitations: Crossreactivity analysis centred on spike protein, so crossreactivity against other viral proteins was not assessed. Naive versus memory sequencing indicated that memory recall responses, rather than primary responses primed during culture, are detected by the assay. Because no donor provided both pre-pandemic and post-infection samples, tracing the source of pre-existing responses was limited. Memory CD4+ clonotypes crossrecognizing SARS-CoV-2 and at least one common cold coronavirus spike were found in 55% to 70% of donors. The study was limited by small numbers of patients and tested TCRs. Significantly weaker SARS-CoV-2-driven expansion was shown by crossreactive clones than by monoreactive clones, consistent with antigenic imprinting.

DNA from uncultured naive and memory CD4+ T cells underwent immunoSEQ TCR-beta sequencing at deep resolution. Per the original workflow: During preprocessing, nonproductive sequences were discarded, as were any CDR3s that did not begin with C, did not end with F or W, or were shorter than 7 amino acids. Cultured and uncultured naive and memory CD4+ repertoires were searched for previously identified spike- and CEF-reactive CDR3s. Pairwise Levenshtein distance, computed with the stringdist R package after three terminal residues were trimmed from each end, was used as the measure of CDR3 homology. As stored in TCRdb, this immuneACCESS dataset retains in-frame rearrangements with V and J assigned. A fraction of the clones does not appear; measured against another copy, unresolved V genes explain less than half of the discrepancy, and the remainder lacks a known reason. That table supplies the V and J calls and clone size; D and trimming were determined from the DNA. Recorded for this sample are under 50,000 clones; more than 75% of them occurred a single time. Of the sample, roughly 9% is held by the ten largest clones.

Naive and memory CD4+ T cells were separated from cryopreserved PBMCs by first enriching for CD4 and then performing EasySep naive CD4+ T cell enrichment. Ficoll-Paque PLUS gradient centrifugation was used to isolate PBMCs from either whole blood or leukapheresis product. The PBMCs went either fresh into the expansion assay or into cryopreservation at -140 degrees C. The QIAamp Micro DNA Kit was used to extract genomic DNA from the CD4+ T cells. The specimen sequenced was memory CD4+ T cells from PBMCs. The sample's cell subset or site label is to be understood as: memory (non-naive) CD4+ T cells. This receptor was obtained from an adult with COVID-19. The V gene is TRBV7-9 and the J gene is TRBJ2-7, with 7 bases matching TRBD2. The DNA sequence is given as TGTGCCAGCAGCTTCTGGGGAGGGACTCATGAGCAGTACTTC. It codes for CASSFWGGTHEQYF.